One sample yielded the 17 T cell receptor beta chains listed below, sequenced in a study of vaccination and CD4 T cells after COVID-19 (dated by TCRdb to the early 2020s). Libraries were constructed by PCR. These reads were obtained on an Illumina iSeq 100. TCRdb ran its own pipeline on the public reads, namely fastp trimming at Q25 and MiXCR clone calling, and kept in-frame beta chains. Here each entry gathers all rows of one CDR3 protein and keeps the most common genes and DNA. In this sample the table shows some 16,000 distinct CDR3 sequences, about 70% of which occur a single time. Roughly 1.1% of the sample is in the top ten clones. Sequenced material: CD4+ T cells from blood, taken after SARS-CoV-2 vaccination. The receptors were sampled from a human donor who had recovered from COVID-19.

The rearrangement links TRBV19 to TRBJ2-5; 8 nucleotides match TRBD2. Germline lookup yields CDR1 LNHDA and CDR2 SQIVND (reference sequence). The V gene end was trimmed by 0 bases and the J gene end by 2 bases; junction bases not matched to a gene: 2. The CDR3 runs to 15 residues. CDR3 sequence reads: CASSIDSSGQETQYF. The CDR3 DNA sequence: TGTGCCAGTAGTATAGATTCTAGCGGGCAAGAGACCCAGTACTTC.

The CDR3 nucleotides are TGTGCCAGCAATTCAGGGGAGTTCTATGGCTACACCTTC. Amino acid sequence: CASNSGEFYGYTF. The genes are TRBV28 and TRBJ1-2; maybe TRBD1 (6 bases). V was clipped by 7 bases and J by 4 bases, with 13 bases between them. Germline V CDR1 and CDR2: MDHEN, SYDVKM. The CDR3 consists of 13 residues.

The CDR3 loop reads CASSLLLTDTQYF. The CDR3 DNA follows: TGCGCCAGCAGCCTTCTCCTCACAGATACGCAGTATTTT. The J gene is TRBJ2-3, the V gene TRBV5-1; D is unresolved. This CDR3 spans 13 amino acids. V shed 4 bases and J shed 2 bases, with 8 bases lying between them. CDR1 is SGHRS and CDR2 is YFSETQ in the germline V gene.

The chain combines TRBV6-2 or TRBV6-3 with TRBJ1-5; tentative D call: TRBD1 (6 bases). The germline V and J ends were trimmed by 8 bases and 5 bases, with 19 bases remaining between them. The CDR3 extends over 15 amino acids. Germline CDR1 reads MNHEY; CDR2 reads SVGEGT. Here the CDR3 reads CASGDPGQGHQPQHF. CDR3 DNA: TGTGCCAGCGGGGACCCGGGACAAGGACATCAGCCCCAGCATTTT.

This clonotype was counted only a few times. The chain recombines TRBV28 with TRBJ1-6; D is unclear. The CDR3 spans 12 residues. V was clipped by 6 bases and J by 7 bases, with 7 bases between them. Germline V CDR1 and CDR2: MDHEN, SYDVKM. The CDR3: CASSSVNSPLHF. CDR3 in DNA: TGTGCCAGCAGCTCCGTGAATTCACCCCTCCACTTT.

This clonotype turned up a few times. This sequence joins TRBV30 and TRBJ1-5, with D uncertain. Germline loops: CDR1 GTSNPN, CDR2 SVGIG (reference sequence). The CDR3 has 13 amino acids. The V gene lost 1 base and the J gene lost 7 bases, with 11 bases spanning the gap. CDR3 DNA: TGTGCCTGGAGTGCCGGTTCTGAGCAGCCCCAGCATTTT. Protein: CAWSAGSEQPQHF.

The chain couples TRBV7-9 to TRBJ1-3, with no clear D. The CDR3 loop spans 15 amino acids. V shed 5 bases and J shed 3 bases, with 14 bases lying between them. The germline V gene encodes CDR1 SEHNR and CDR2 FQNEAQ (reference sequence). Here the CDR3 DNA reads TGTGCCAGCAGCCTGCGGACGGCCCTTGGAAACACCATATATTTT. Translating it yields CASSLRTALGNTIYF. Looking up the rest from reference TRBV7-9 and TRBJ1-3 gives the full variable domain: DTGVSQNPRHKITKRGQNVTFRCDPISEHNRLYWYRQTLGQGPEFLTYFQNEAQLEKSRLLSDRFSAERPKGSFSTLEIQRTEQGDSAMYLCASSLRTALGNTIYFGEGSWLTVV.

The chain links TRBV5-5 to TRBJ2-1; no clear D. This CDR3 region has 14 residues. Trimming took 0 bases from V and 14 from J, leaving 18 bases between them. Germline V gene lookup returns CDR1 SGHKS and CDR2 YYEKEE (reference sequence). The CDR3 protein is CASSLGWVADREFF. DNA of the CDR3: TGTGCCAGCAGCTTGGGGTGGGTCGCTGATAGAGAGTTCTTC.

V and J are TRBV12-3 or TRBV12-4 and TRBJ1-5, with a weak D call TRBD1 (6 bases). This CDR3 is 15 amino acids long. With 3 bases removed from V and 4 bases from J, the gap between germline ends came to 13 bases. The CDR3 reads CASSFGQGWNQPQHF. DNA for the CDR3: TGTGCCAGCAGTTTTGGTCAGGGGTGGAATCAGCCCCAGCATTTT.

CDR3 residues: CTSSPYPGAPDPQYF. DNA for the CDR3: TGCACCAGCAGTCCCTATCCGGGAGCCCCGGACCCGCAGTACTTC. This chain links TRBV1 with TRBJ2-7; TRBD1, the D gene given by the table, was not confirmed from the DNA. TRBV1 constitutes a pseudogene. The CDR3 length is 15 residues.

This CDR3 is CASSLGAGYGYTF. The CDR3, as DNA: TGTGCCAGTAGCCTGGGGGCGGGCTATGGCTACACCTTC. The genes are TRBV19 and TRBJ1-2; possible D gene TRBD1, 6 bases. This CDR3 is built from 13 residues. Germline-derived CDR1 and CDR2 are LNHDA and SQIVND (reference sequence). V shed 6 bases and J shed 4 bases, with 12 bases lying between them. The whole variable domain, filled in from reference TRBV19 and TRBJ1-2, reads DGGITQSPKYLFRKEGQNVTLSCEQNLNHDAMYWYRQDPGQGLRLIYYSQIVNDFQKGDIAEGYSVSREKKESFPLTVTSAQKNPTAFYLCASSLGAGYGYTFGSGTRLTVV.

The V gene is TRBV2, the J gene TRBJ2-1; 11 nucleotides agree with TRBD2. The germline CDR1 and CDR2 sequences are SNHLY and FYNNEI. This CDR3 is 14 amino acids long. The trim removed 4 bases at V and 8 bases at J, leaving 4 bases unmatched. Here the CDR3 DNA reads TGTGCCAGCAGTGTTAGCGGGAGGGTGGATGAGCAGTTCTTC. As protein: CASSVSGRVDEQFF.

This clonotype was seen only a few times. The rearrangement uses TRBV19 and TRBJ2-2; TRBD1 matches 10 bases. The J segment lost 7 bases and the V segment lost 7 bases, leaving 9 bases of the junction unmatched. CDR1 and CDR2 from the germline V gene are LNHDA and SQIVND (reference sequence). The CDR3 covers 15 residues. The CDR3 spells CASIKGQGPIGELFF. The CDR3 DNA reads TGTGCCAGTATCAAGGGACAGGGGCCCATCGGGGAGCTGTTTTTT.

The rearrangement uses TRBV5-1 and TRBJ2-5; 10 bases are shared with TRBD2. Germline CDR1 is SGHRS and CDR2 is YFSETQ. The CDR3 covers 15 residues. Trimming removed 3 bases from V and 2 bases from J; junction bases left unmatched: 4. CDR3 in DNA: TGCGCCAGCAGCTGGGGACTAGCGATTCAAGAGACCCAGTACTTC. Translation gives CASSWGLAIQETQYF.

The chain combines TRBV28 with TRBJ2-3; perhaps D is TRBD1 or TRBD2 (6 bases each). The CDR3 is 15 residues long. Germline lookup yields CDR1 MDHEN and CDR2 SYDVKM. V was pared by 6 bases and J by 3 bases, with 16 bases between. Written as DNA, the CDR3 is TGTGCCAGCAGGGGGGGCGGAGAGGGGACAGATACGCAGTATTTT. The encoded protein is CASRGGGEGTDTQYF. The variable domain in full, with the rest retrieved from reference TRBV28 and TRBJ2-3, is DVKVTQSSRYLVKRTGEKVFLECVQDMDHENMFWYRQDPGLGLRLIYFSYDVKMKEKGDIPEGYSVSREKKERFSLILESASTNQTSMYLCASRGGGEGTDTQYFGPGTRLTVL.

This clonotype was observed once. The J gene is TRBJ1-3, the V gene TRBV6-5; D remains ambiguous. Trimming left V 2 bases short and J 0 bases short, with 8 bases between. Looked up from germline, CDR1 is MNHEY and CDR2 is SVGAGI. This CDR3 is built from 15 residues. The CDR3 spells CASSYRADSGNTIYF. CDR3 nucleotide sequence: TGTGCCAGCAGTTACCGGGCAGACTCTGGAAACACCATATATTTT.

The genes are TRBV19 and TRBJ1-6; the match to TRBD1 covers 12 bases. Germline lookup yields CDR1 LNHDA and CDR2 SQIVND (reference sequence). The CDR3 consists of 14 residues. After removal of 8 bases from V and 9 bases from J, the junction contained 5 bases not matched to a gene. The CDR3 loop reads CASAGTGGVSPLHF. The CDR3 coding sequence is TGTGCCAGTGCCGGGACAGGGGGCGTTTCACCCCTCCACTTT.